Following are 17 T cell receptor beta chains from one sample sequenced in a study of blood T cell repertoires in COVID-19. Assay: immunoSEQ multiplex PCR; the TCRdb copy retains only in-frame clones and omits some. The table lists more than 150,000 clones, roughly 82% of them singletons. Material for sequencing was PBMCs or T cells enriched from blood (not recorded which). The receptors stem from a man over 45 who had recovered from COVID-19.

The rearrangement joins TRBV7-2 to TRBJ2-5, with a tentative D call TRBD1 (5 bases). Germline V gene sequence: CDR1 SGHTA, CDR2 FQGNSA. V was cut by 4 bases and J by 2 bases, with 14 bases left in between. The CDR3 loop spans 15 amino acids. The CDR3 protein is CASSWSRQKQETQYF. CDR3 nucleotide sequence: TGTGCCAGCAGCTGGTCAAGACAGAAACAAGAGACCCAGTACTTC.

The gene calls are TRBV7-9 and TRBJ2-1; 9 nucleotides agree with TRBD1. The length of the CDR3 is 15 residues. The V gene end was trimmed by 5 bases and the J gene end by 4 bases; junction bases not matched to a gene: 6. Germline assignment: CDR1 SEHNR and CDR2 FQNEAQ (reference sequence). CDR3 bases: TGTGCCAGCAGCCCCCGGGACAGGGAGTACAATGAGCAGTTCTTC. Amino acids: CASSPRDREYNEQFF.

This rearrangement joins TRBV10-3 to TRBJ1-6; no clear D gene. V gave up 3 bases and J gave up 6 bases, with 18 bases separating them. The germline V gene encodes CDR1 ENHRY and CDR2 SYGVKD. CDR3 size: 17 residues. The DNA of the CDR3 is TGTGCCATCAGTGAATTAGCGACACCTGCCCTTAATTCACCCCTCCACTTT. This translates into CAISELATPALNSPLHF.

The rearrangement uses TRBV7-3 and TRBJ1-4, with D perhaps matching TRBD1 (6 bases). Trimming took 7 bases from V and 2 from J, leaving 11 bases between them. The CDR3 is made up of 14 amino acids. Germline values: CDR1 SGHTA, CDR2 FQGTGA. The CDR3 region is CASTLRGTNEKLFF. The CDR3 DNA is TGTGCCAGCACTCTAAGGGGGACTAATGAAAAACTGTTTTTT.

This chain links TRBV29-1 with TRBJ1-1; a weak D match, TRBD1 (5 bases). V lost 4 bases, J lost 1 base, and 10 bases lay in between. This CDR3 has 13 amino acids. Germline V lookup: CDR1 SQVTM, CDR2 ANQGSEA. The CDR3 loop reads CSVVGGENTEAFF. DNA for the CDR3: TGCAGCGTTGTTGGGGGGGAGAACACTGAAGCTTTCTTT.

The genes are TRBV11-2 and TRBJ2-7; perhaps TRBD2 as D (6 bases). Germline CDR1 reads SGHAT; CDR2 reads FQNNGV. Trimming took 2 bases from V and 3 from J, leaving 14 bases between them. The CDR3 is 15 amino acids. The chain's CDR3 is CASSLSRGYDYEQYF. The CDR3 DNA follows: TGTGCCAGCAGCTTATCCCGGGGGTATGACTACGAGCAGTACTTC.

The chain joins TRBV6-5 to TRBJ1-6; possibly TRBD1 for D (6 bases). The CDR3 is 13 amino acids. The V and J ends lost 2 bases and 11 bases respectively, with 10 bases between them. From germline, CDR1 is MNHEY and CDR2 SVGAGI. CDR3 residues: CASSYVQGAPLHF. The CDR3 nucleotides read TGTGCCAGCAGTTACGTACAGGGTGCACCCCTCCACTTT.

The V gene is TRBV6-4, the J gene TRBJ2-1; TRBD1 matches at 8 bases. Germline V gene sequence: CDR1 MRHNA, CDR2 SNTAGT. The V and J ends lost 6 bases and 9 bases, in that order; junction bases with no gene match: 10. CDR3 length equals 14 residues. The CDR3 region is CASRSGTGRGEQFF. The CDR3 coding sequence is TGTGCCAGCAGATCCGGGACAGGTCGTGGTGAGCAGTTCTTC.

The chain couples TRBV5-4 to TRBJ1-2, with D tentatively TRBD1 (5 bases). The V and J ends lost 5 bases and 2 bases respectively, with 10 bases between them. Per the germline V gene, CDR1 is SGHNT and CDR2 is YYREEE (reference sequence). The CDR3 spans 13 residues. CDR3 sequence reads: CASRLQGNYGYTF. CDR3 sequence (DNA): TGTGCCAGCAGGCTTCAGGGAAACTATGGCTACACCTTC.

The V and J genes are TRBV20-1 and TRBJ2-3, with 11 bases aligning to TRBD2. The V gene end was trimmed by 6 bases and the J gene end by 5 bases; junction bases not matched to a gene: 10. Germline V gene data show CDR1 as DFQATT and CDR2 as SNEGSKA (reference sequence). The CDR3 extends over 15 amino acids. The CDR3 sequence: CSASGTSGGRDTQYF. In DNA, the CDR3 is TGCAGTGCCAGTGGGACTAGCGGAGGCCGAGATACGCAGTATTTT.

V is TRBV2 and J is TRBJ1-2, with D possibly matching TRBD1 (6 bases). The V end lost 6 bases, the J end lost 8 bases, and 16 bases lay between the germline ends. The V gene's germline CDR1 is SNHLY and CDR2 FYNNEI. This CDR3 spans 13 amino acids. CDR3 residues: CASSVVRQEGYTF. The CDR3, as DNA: TGTGCCAGCAGCGTCGTACGACAGGAAGGCTACACCTTC. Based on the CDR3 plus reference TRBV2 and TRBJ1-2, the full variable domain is EPEVTQTPSHQVTQMGQEVILRCVPISNHLYFYWYRQILGQKVEFLVSFYNNEISEKSEIFDDQFSVERPDGSNFTLKIRSTKLEDSAMYFCASSVVRQEGYTFGSGTRLTVV.

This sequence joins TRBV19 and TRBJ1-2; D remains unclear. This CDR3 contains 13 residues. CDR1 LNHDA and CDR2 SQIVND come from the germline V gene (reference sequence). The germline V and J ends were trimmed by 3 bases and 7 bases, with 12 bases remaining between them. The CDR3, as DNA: TGTGCCAGTAGTATCGGGGAGCGCTTTGGCTACACCTTC. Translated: CASSIGERFGYTF.

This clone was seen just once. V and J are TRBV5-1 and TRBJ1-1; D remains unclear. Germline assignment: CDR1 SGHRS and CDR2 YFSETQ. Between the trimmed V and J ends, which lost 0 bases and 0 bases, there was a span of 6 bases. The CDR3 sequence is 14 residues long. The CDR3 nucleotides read TGCGCCAGCAGCTTGGTGGGCATGAACACTGAAGCTTTCTTT. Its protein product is CASSLVGMNTEAFF. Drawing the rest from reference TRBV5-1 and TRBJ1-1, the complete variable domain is KAGVTQTPRYLIKTRGQQVTLSCSPISGHRSVSWYQQTPGQGLQFLFEYFSETQRNKGNFPGRFSGRQFSNSRSEMNVSTLELGDSALYLCASSLVGMNTEAFFGQGTRLTVV.

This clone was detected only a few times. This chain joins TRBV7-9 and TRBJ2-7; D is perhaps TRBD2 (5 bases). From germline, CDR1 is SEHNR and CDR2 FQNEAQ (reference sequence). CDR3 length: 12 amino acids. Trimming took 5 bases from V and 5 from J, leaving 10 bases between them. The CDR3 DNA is TGTGCCAGCAGCCGCACTAGGGACGAGCAGTACTTC. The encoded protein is CASSRTRDEQYF. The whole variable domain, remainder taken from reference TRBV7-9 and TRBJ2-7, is DTGVSQNPRHKITKRGQNVTFRCDPISEHNRLYWYRQTLGQGPEFLTYFQNEAQLEKSRLLSDRFSAERPKGSFSTLEIQRTEQGDSAMYLCASSRTRDEQYFGPGTRLTVT.

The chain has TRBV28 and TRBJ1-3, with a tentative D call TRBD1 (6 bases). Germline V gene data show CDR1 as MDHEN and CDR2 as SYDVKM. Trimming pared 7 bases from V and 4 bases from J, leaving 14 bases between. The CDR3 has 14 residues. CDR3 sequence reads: CASTPSQGGNTIYF. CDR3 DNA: TGTGCCAGCACTCCTTCCCAGGGGGGAAACACCATATATTTT.

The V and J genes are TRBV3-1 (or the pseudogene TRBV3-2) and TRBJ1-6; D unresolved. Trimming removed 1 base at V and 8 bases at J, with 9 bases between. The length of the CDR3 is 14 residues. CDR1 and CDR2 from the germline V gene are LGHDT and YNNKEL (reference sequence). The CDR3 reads CASSQVARDSPLHF. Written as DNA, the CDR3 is TGTGCCAGCAGCCAAGTTGCCCGGGATTCACCCCTCCACTTT.

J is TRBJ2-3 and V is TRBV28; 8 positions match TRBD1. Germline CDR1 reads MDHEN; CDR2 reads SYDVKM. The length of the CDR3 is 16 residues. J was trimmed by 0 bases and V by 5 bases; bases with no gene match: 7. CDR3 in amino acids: CASSAPGDRSTDTQYF. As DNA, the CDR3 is TGTGCCAGCAGTGCCCCAGGGGACAGGAGCACAGATACGCAGTATTTT.